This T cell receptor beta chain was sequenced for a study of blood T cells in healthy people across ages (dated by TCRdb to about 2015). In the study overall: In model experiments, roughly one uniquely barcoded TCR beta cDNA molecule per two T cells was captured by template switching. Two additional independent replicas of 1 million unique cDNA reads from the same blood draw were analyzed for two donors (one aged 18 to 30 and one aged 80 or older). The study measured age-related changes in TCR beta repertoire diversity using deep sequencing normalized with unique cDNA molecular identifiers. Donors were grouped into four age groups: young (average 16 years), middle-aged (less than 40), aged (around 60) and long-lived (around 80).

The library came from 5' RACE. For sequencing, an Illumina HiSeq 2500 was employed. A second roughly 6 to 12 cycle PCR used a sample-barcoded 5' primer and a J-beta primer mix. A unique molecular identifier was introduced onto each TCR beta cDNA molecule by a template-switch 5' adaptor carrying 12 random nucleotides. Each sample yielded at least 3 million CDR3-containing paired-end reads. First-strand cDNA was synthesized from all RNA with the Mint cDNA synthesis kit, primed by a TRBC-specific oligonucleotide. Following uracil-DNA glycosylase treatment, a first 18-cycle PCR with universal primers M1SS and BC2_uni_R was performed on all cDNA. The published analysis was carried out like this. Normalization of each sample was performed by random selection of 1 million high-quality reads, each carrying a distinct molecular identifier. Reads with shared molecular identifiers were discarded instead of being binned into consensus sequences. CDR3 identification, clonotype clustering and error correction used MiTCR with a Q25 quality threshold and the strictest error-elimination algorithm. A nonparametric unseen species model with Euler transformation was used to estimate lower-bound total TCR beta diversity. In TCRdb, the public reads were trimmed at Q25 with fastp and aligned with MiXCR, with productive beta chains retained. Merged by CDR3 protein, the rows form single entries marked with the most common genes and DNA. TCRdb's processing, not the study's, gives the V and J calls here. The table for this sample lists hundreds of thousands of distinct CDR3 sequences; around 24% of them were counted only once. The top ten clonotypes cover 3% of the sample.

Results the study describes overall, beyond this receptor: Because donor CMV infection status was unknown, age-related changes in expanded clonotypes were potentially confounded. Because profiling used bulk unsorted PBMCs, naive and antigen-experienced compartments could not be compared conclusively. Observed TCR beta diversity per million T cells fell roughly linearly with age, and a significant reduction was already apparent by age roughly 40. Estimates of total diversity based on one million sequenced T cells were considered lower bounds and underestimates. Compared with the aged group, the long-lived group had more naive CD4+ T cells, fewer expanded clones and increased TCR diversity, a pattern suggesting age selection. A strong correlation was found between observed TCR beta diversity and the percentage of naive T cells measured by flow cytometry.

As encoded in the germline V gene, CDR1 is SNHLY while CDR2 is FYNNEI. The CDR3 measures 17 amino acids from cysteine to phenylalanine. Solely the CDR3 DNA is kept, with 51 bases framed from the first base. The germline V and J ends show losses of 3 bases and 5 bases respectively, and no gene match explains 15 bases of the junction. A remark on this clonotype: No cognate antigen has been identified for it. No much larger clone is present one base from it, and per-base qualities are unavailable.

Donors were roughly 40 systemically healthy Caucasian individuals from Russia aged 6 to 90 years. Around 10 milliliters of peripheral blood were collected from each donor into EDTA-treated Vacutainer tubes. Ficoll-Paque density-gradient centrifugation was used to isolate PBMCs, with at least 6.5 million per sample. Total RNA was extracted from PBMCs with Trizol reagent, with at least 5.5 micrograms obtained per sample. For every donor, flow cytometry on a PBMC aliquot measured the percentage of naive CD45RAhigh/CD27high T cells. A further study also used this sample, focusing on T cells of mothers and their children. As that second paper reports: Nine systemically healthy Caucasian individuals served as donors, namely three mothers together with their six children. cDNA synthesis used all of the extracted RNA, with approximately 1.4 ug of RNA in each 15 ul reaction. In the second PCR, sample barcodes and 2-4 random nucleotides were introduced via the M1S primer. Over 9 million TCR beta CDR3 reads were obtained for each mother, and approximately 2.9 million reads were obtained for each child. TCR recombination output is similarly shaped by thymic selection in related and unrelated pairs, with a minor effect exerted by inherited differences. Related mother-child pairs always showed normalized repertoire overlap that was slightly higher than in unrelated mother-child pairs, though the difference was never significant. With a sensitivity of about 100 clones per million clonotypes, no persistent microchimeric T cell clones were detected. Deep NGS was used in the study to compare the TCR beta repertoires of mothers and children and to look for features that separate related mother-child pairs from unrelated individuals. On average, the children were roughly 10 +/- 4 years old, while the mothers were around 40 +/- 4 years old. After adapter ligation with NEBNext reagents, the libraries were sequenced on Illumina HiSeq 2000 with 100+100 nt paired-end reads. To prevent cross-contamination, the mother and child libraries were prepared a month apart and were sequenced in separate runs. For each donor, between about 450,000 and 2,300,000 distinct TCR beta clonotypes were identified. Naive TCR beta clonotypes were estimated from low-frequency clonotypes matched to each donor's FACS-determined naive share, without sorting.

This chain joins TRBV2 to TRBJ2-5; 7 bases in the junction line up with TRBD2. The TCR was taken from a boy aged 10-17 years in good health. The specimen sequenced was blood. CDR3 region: CASSDNPSGVGWETQYF. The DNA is TGTGCCAGCAGTGACAACCCTAGCGGCGTGGGTTGGGAGACCCAGTACTTC.